Below are 6 T cell receptor beta chains sequenced from a single sample in a study of Graves' ophthalmopathy and Graves' hyperthyroidism (dated by TCRdb to the late 2010s). The reads were generated on an Illumina HiSeq 2000. TCR beta CDR3 regions were amplified from RNA transcripts for repertoire sequencing. The first round was an RT-PCR using HTBI primers with the Qiagen OneStep RT-PCR kit, and this first round was followed by a second-round multiplex PCR, then size selection and purification. The public reads were run again by TCRdb, first through fastp at Q25 and then through MiXCR, and only productive beta chains were kept. Each CDR3 protein appears once, grouped with its most common genes and DNA. The sample table records some 250,000 distinct CDR3 sequences; 45% to 55% of these occur just once. Clones ranked in the top ten supply approximately 51% of the sample. The specimen was peripheral blood. The source of these receptors is an adult man with Graves' ophthalmopathy.

This chain connects TRBV3-1 to TRBJ1-1, with D possibly TRBD1 on 5 matching bases. This CDR3 spans 14 amino acids. Germline V gene data show CDR1 as LGHDT and CDR2 as YNNKEL (reference sequence). Trimming took 3 bases from V and 7 from J, leaving 15 bases between them. CDR3 amino acids: CASSQTGQRFEAFF. CDR3 DNA: TGTGCCAGCAGCCAGACGGGGCAGAGGTTTGAAGCTTTCTTT.

The genes are TRBV7-2 and TRBJ1-1; D possibly corresponds to TRBD1 (5 bases). The V end lost 5 bases, the J end lost 0 bases, and 10 bases lay between the germline ends. The germline gives CDR1 SGHTA, CDR2 FQGNSA. There are 14 residues in the CDR3. CDR3 amino acids: CASSMGPLNTEAFF. The CDR3, as DNA: TGTGCCAGCAGCATGGGACCGCTGAACACTGAAGCTTTCTTT.

The chain links TRBV9 to TRBJ1-2, with D possibly TRBD1 on 6 matching bases. The CDR3 loop spans 16 amino acids. Deletions cut 8 bases from V and 2 bases from J, with 22 bases between. Germline CDR1 SGDLS, CDR2 YYNGEE. The CDR3 DNA is TGTGCCAGTGTCGCAGGACGGGACAACAAGAACTATGGCTACACCTTC. Protein product: CASVAGRDNKNYGYTF.

V and J are TRBV5-6 and TRBJ1-2; D gene uncertain. The V and J ends lost 0 bases and 0 bases respectively, with 6 bases between them. The germline V gene has CDR1 SGHDT and CDR2 YYEEEE. The CDR3 runs to 14 residues. The CDR3: CASSLAGPNYGYTF. The CDR3 nucleotides read TGTGCCAGCAGCTTGGCAGGTCCTAACTATGGCTACACCTTC.

This sequence joins TRBV7-9 and TRBJ2-2; 10 bases map to TRBD2. V gave up 4 bases and J gave up 6 bases; unmatched junction bases: 5. The CDR3 sequence is 15 residues long. CDR1 and CDR2 from the germline V gene are SEHNR and FQNEAQ (reference sequence). Here the CDR3 reads CASSSSGGSSGELFF. The CDR3 nucleotides read TGTGCCAGCAGCTCTAGCGGGGGATCATCCGGGGAGCTGTTTTTT.

This clonotype was counted between two and nine times. The chain joins TRBV6-6 to TRBJ2-7; 10 nucleotides line up with TRBD1. Germline values: CDR1 MNHNY, CDR2 SVGAGI (reference sequence). Unmatched junction bases numbered 1, after V lost 5 bases and J lost 3 bases. The CDR3 extends over 13 amino acids. The CDR3 is CASSDRGRYEQYF. The CDR3 coding sequence is TGTGCCAGCAGTGACAGGGGGCGCTACGAGCAGTACTTC.